This T cell receptor beta chain was documented in a study of PD-1 and CTLA-4 blockade in melanoma. The junction had 8 bases not matched to a gene; V was cut back by 6 bases and J by 5 bases. The CDR3 loop spans 16 amino acids. From germline, CDR1 is MDHEN and CDR2 SYDVKM. Clones were read by immunoSEQ multiplex PCR, and TCRdb kept only the in-frame ones, dropping some. The sample consists of about 16,000 clones, 70% of them appearing once. Sample: CD8+ T cells from peripheral blood, taken from a patient given anti-PD-1 treatment. This receptor was taken from a human donor with melanoma. The gene calls are TRBV28 and TRBJ2-3; TRBD2 matches at 13 bases. CDR3 protein: CASSPGLAGVVDTQYF. As DNA, the CDR3 is TGTGCCAGCAGCCCAGGACTAGCGGGAGTTGTAGATACGCAGTATTTT.